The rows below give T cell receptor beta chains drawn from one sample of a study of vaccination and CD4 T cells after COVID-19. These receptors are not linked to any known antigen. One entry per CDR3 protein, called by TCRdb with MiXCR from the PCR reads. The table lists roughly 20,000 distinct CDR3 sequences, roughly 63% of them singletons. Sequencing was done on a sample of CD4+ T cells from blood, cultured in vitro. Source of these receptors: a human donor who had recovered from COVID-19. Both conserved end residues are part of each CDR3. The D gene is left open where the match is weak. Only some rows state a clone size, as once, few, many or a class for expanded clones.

CDR3nt: TGTGCCAGCAGTTTAGTTGGGGTTCAGGCTTTCTTT; CDR3aa: CASSLVGVQAFF; d_gene: .; abundance: .; v_gene: TRBV28; j_gene: TRBJ1-1
CDR3nt: TGCAGTGCTAGGCTGGTCTATAATAATTCACCCCTCCACTTT; CDR3aa: CSARLVYNNSPLHF; d_gene: .; abundance: .; v_gene: TRBV20-1; j_gene: TRBJ1-6
CDR3nt: TGTGCCAGCATTAACAATGAAAAACTGTTTTTT; CDR3aa: CASINNEKLFF; d_gene: .; abundance: .; v_gene: TRBV28; j_gene: TRBJ1-4
CDR3nt: TGCAGTGCTAGGAATAGTTTCTCCCCAGATACGCAGTATTTT; CDR3aa: CSARNSFSPDTQYF; d_gene: .; abundance: .; v_gene: TRBV20-1; j_gene: TRBJ2-3
CDR3nt: TGTGCCAGCAGCTTAGCGGGCAGTAATCAGCCCCAGCATTTT; CDR3aa: CASSLAGSNQPQHF; d_gene: .; abundance: few; v_gene: TRBV11-2; j_gene: TRBJ1-5
CDR3nt: TGTGCCAGTAGTACCCGACAGGGAAGAGCGACCCAGTACTTC; CDR3aa: CASSTRQGRATQYF; d_gene: TRBD1; abundance: few; v_gene: TRBV19; j_gene: TRBJ2-5
CDR3nt: TGTGCCAGCGGCCTACAGGGCTACTCTGGAAACACCATATATTTT; CDR3aa: CASGLQGYSGNTIYF; d_gene: .; abundance: few; v_gene: TRBV6-1; j_gene: TRBJ1-3
CDR3nt: TGTGCCAGCAGTTCCGGGACAAGCTCCTACAATGAGCAGTTCTTC; CDR3aa: CASSSGTSSYNEQFF; d_gene: .; abundance: .; v_gene: TRBV2; j_gene: TRBJ2-1
CDR3nt: TGTGCCAGCAGTGAAGCGCCGGGGAGCATAAATGAAAAACTGTTTTTT; CDR3aa: CASSEAPGSINEKLFF; d_gene: .; abundance: .; v_gene: TRBV6-1; j_gene: TRBJ1-4
CDR3nt: TGTGCCAGCAGTGAAGGAGGGACAAACTATGGCTACACCTTC; CDR3aa: CASSEGGTNYGYTF; d_gene: .; abundance: few; v_gene: TRBV6-1; j_gene: TRBJ1-2
CDR3nt: TGTGCCAGCAGCTTAGTATGGGACAGCGTCGACGAGCAGTACTTC; CDR3aa: CASSLVWDSVDEQYF; d_gene: TRBD1; abundance: once; v_gene: TRBV7-2; j_gene: TRBJ2-7
CDR3nt: TGTGCCAGCAGTTTAGGGGGGTCTCTCGCTGAAGCTTTCTTT; CDR3aa: CASSLGGSLAEAFF; d_gene: .; abundance: .; v_gene: TRBV28; j_gene: TRBJ1-1
CDR3nt: TGTGCCAGCAGCGCAACCCTCAACACTGAAGCTTTCTTT; CDR3aa: CASSATLNTEAFF; d_gene: .; abundance: .; v_gene: TRBV9; j_gene: TRBJ1-1
CDR3nt: TGTGCCAGCAGTGGACTTCCGGGACTAGGGGGGAGGGAGCAGTTCTTC; CDR3aa: CASSGLPGLGGREQFF; d_gene: TRBD2; abundance: .; v_gene: TRBV6-1; j_gene: TRBJ2-1
CDR3nt: TGTGCCAGCAGCCTGACTAGCGGTTACACCGGGGAGCTGTTTTTT; CDR3aa: CASSLTSGYTGELFF; d_gene: TRBD2; abundance: .; v_gene: TRBV6-4; j_gene: TRBJ2-2
CDR3nt: TGTGCCAGCTCGGGACAGAACACAGATACGCAGTATTTT; CDR3aa: CASSGQNTDTQYF; d_gene: TRBD1; abundance: .; v_gene: TRBV18; j_gene: TRBJ2-3
CDR3nt: TGTGCCAGCAGAGAAAGACAGGCCGGCGATCCCCAGCATTTT; CDR3aa: CASRERQAGDPQHF; d_gene: .; abundance: few; v_gene: TRBV6-2/TRBV6-3; j_gene: TRBJ1-5
CDR3nt: TGTGCCAGCAGCTTACAGAGCAACACTGAAGCTTTCTTT; CDR3aa: CASSLQSNTEAFF; d_gene: .; abundance: few; v_gene: TRBV7-9; j_gene: TRBJ1-1
CDR3nt: TGTGCCAGTAGTATGACAGGGGGACACACTGAAGCTTTCTTT; CDR3aa: CASSMTGGHTEAFF; d_gene: TRBD1; abundance: .; v_gene: TRBV19; j_gene: TRBJ1-1
CDR3nt: TGTGCCAGTCGAAAGCGGGACAGCACAGATACGCAGTATTTT; CDR3aa: CASRKRDSTDTQYF; d_gene: TRBD2; abundance: few; v_gene: TRBV19; j_gene: TRBJ2-3
CDR3nt: TGTGCCAGCAGAAAGACTATGGGAGAGACCCAGTACTTC; CDR3aa: CASRKTMGETQYF; d_gene: .; abundance: .; v_gene: TRBV6-2/TRBV6-3; j_gene: TRBJ2-5
CDR3nt: TGCAGTGCGGATGACAGGGAAAAATACGAGCAGTACTTC; CDR3aa: CSADDREKYEQYF; d_gene: TRBD1; abundance: few; v_gene: TRBV20-1; j_gene: TRBJ2-7
CDR3nt: TGTGCCACCAGTGATCCGCGGGGGGGCATCAATGAGCAGTTCTTC; CDR3aa: CATSDPRGGINEQFF; d_gene: TRBD2; abundance: once; v_gene: TRBV24-1; j_gene: TRBJ2-1
CDR3nt: TGTGCCAGCAGCAGGGAGGGGATGGTGTCCGGGGAGCTGTTTTTT; CDR3aa: CASSREGMVSGELFF; d_gene: TRBD2; abundance: .; v_gene: TRBV2; j_gene: TRBJ2-2
CDR3nt: TGTGCCAGCAGTTATTCCCAGGCGACCACAGATACGCAGTATTTT; CDR3aa: CASSYSQATTDTQYF; d_gene: .; abundance: .; v_gene: TRBV6-5; j_gene: TRBJ2-3
CDR3nt: TGCAGTGCTGGCAAAACAGGTGAAACGACAGATACGCAGTATTTT; CDR3aa: CSAGKTGETTDTQYF; d_gene: .; abundance: .; v_gene: TRBV20-1; j_gene: TRBJ2-3
CDR3nt: TGCAGTGGCGGACTAGCGGGCTACAATGAGCAGTTCTTC; CDR3aa: CSGGLAGYNEQFF; d_gene: TRBD2; abundance: .; v_gene: TRBV20-1; j_gene: TRBJ2-1
CDR3nt: TGCAGCGTTGAGTCCGAAATAAGGGGCTATGGCTACACCTTC; CDR3aa: CSVESEIRGYGYTF; d_gene: .; abundance: .; v_gene: TRBV29-1; j_gene: TRBJ1-2
CDR3nt: TGTGCCAGCACCCAAGGGGGATCGAACACCGGGGAGTTGTTTTTT; CDR3aa: CASTQGGSNTGELFF; d_gene: .; abundance: .; v_gene: TRBV28; j_gene: TRBJ2-2
CDR3nt: TGTGCCAGCAGTAAACCCGACAAGCCGAGCCAGCATTTT; CDR3aa: CASSKPDKPSQHF; d_gene: .; abundance: .; v_gene: TRBV6-1; j_gene: TRBJ1-5
CDR3nt: TGCAGTGCTGCCGGGACTAGCGGGGGAGACTACGAGCAGTACTTC; CDR3aa: CSAAGTSGGDYEQYF; d_gene: TRBD2; abundance: few; v_gene: TRBV20-1; j_gene: TRBJ2-7
CDR3nt: TGCGCCAGCAGCGTCGCCGGGCCCGATGGCTACACCTTC; CDR3aa: CASSVAGPDGYTF; d_gene: .; abundance: .; v_gene: TRBV5-1; j_gene: TRBJ1-2
CDR3nt: TGTGCCACCAGTGACCCGACAGGGGGCCACTATGGCTACACCTTC; CDR3aa: CATSDPTGGHYGYTF; d_gene: TRBD1; abundance: few; v_gene: TRBV24-1; j_gene: TRBJ1-2